The following is a T cell receptor beta chain sequence with its context. The entry originates in a study of post-analysis software for immune sequencing data. Built from TCR beta cDNA, the libraries had unique molecular identifiers in them. MiXCR, applied by TCRdb to the PCR reads, yields one record per CDR3 protein. In the table there are some 700,000 distinct CDR3 sequences, more than 50% of which are singletons. Sample: blood. The clonotype was recovered from a girl aged 2 to 9 with multiple sclerosis.

The CDR3 bases are TGTGCCAGCAGCTTTCTTAGCGGGAGGGGTCTTGAGCAGTTCTTC. Its translation: CASSFLSGRGLEQFF. This sequence joins TRBV7-9 and TRBJ2-1, with TRBD2 matching over 11 bases. CDR1 is SEHNR, CDR2 FQNEAQ, per germline (reference sequence). The length of the CDR3 is 15 residues. Trimming cost V 3 bases and J 9 bases; bases outside gene matches: 7.